These 20 T cell receptor beta chains originate from one sample sequenced in a study of OX40 agonist ivuxolimab in advanced cancers. The table came from immunoSEQ multiplex PCR; TCRdb's copy has only in-frame clones and leaves some out. The table records 55,000 to 65,000 clones, about 88% of them present only once. Sample: CD4+ or CD8+ T cells sorted from blood, taken in a trial of the OX40 agonist ivuxolimab. The receptors were gathered from an adult with an advanced solid tumor such as melanoma, head and neck, liver or kidney cancer.

The chain is built from TRBV10-3 and TRBJ1-5, with D possibly matching TRBD1 (5 bases). V lost 6 bases and J lost 6, with 15 bases in between. The CDR3 has 14 amino acids. Germline V gene sequence: CDR1 ENHRY, CDR2 SYGVKD. In nucleotides, the CDR3 is TGTGCCATCAGCGAGGGGAGGGCCGGTCAGCCCCAGCATTTT. As protein: CAISEGRAGQPQHF.

V usage is TRBV29-1 and J usage is TRBJ2-5; TRBD2 matches 7 bases. In germline, CDR1 is SQVTM, CDR2 ANQGSEA. J lost 1 base, V lost 4 bases, and 3 bases had no gene match. The CDR3 is made up of 13 amino acids. CDR3 amino acids: CSVAPGGQETQYF. The CDR3 DNA sequence: TGCAGCGTTGCCCCGGGGGGCCAAGAGACCCAGTACTTC.

This chain joins TRBV6-6 and TRBJ1-5; no definite D call. There are 16 residues in the CDR3. V lost 4 bases and J lost 11, with 24 bases in between. In germline, CDR1 is MNHNY, CDR2 SVGAGI (reference sequence). DNA for the CDR3: TGTGCCAGCAGTTTTACATCCGTGTGTTTAACGTCAGCCCAGCATTTT. Its protein is CASSFTSVCLTSAQHF.

The V gene is TRBV6-5, the J gene TRBJ1-6; TRBD1 matches 8 bases. This CDR3 has 14 residues. Germline values: CDR1 MNHEY, CDR2 SVGAGI. V gave up 6 bases and J gave up 11 bases; unmatched junction bases: 9. This CDR3 reads CASRQPGQVTPLHF. CDR3 bases: TGTGCCAGCAGACAACCGGGACAGGTGACACCCCTCCACTTT.

This clone was detected only a few times. The CDR3 here is CASSERAETQYF. As DNA, the CDR3 is TGTGCCAGCAGTGAGAGGGCAGAGACCCAGTACTTC. The chain recombines TRBV6-1 with TRBJ2-5; perhaps TRBD2 as D (5 bases). The CDR3 extends over 12 amino acids. CDR1 and CDR2 from the germline V gene are MNHNS and SASEGT. V was clipped by 3 bases and J by 4 bases, with 6 bases between them.

This chain uses TRBV6-6 with TRBJ2-7; a possible D gene is TRBD1 (5 bases). V lost 2 bases to trimming and J lost 5 bases, with 16 bases between them. CDR1 and CDR2 from the germline V gene are MNHNY and SVGAGI (reference sequence). This CDR3 is 15 amino acids long. Here the CDR3 DNA reads TGTGCCAGCAGTTACGAGAGCAGGGTCTCTCACGAGCAGTACTTC. As protein: CASSYESRVSHEQYF.

The gene calls are TRBV29-1 and TRBJ2-7; D uncertain. Germline lookup yields CDR1 SQVTM and CDR2 ANQGSEA. The CDR3 is 11 amino acids. Trimming left V 3 bases short and J 5 bases short, with 8 bases between. Here the CDR3 DNA reads TGCAGCGTTGAGGTCCAGCACGAGCAGTACTTC. It translates to CSVEVQHEQYF.

This chain joins TRBV4-1 and TRBJ2-1; no firm D call. There are 11 residues in the CDR3. V shed 2 bases and J shed 12 bases, with 8 bases lying between them. Germline lookup yields CDR1 MGHRA and CDR2 YSYEKL. CDR3 nucleotide sequence: TGCGCCAGCAGCCAACTAGGACCGCAGTTCTTC. Translation gives CASSQLGPQFF.

This chain links TRBV18 with TRBJ1-5; TRBD1 matches 10 bases. Trimming at V came to 5 bases and at J to 6 bases, leaving 7 bases not matched to a gene. CDR3 length equals 15 residues. Germline CDR1 and CDR2: KGHSH and LQKENI. As DNA, the CDR3 is TGTGCCAGCTCAGCCGGGACAGGGGAGGCTCAGCCCCAGCATTTT. It encodes CASSAGTGEAQPQHF.

The rearrangement uses TRBV30 and TRBJ2-2; D might be TRBD2 (5 bases). This CDR3 comprises 13 residues. Germline loops: CDR1 GTSNPN, CDR2 SVGIG (reference sequence). V lost 7 bases, J lost 0 bases, and 9 bases lay in between. The CDR3: CAFGESNTGELFF. CDR3 DNA sequence: TGTGCCTTCGGGGAATCGAACACCGGGGAGCTGTTTTTT. Drawing the rest from reference TRBV30 and TRBJ2-2, the complete variable domain is SQTIHQWPATLVQPVGSPLSLECTVEGTSNPNLYWYRQAAGRGLQLLFYSVGIGQISSEVPQNLSASRPQDRQFILSSKKLLLSDSGFYLCAFGESNTGELFFGEGSRLTVL.

The chain joins TRBV29-1 to TRBJ1-2, with a tentative D call TRBD1 (5 bases). Germline assignment: CDR1 SQVTM and CDR2 ANQGSEA. V lost 4 bases and J lost 6, with 18 bases in between. The CDR3 has 14 amino acids. This CDR3 reads CSVVLGGSINGYTF. The CDR3 DNA reads TGCAGCGTTGTCCTCGGGGGTTCTATTAATGGCTACACCTTC.

The CDR3 sequence is CASSEEGIYGYTF. The CDR3 coding sequence is TGTGCCAGCAGTGAGGAAGGTATCTATGGCTACACCTTC. The chain links TRBV6-1 to TRBJ1-2; no reliable D call. Germline V gene sequence: CDR1 MNHNS, CDR2 SASEGT. The CDR3 length is 13 residues. Trimming shortened V by 3 bases and J by 4 bases, and 9 bases separated the two germline ends.

J is TRBJ2-5 and V is TRBV20-1; a possible D gene is TRBD2 (5 bases). V lost 6 bases and J lost 9, with 14 bases in between. The germline V gene encodes CDR1 DFQATT and CDR2 SNEGSKA (reference sequence). The CDR3 runs to 11 residues. The CDR3 loop reads CSATGSLAQYF. CDR3 bases: TGCAGTGCCACGGGGTCATTGGCCCAGTACTTC.

This rearrangement joins TRBV7-6 to TRBJ2-7; D perhaps matches TRBD1 (5 bases). With 1 base removed from V and 2 bases from J, the gap between germline ends came to 12 bases. The CDR3 spans 15 residues. Germline V gene sequence: CDR1 SGHVS, CDR2 FNYEAQ. CDR3 nucleotides: TGTGCCAGCAGCTTAGTGGGCACAGGAGCCTACGAGCAGTACTTC. Amino acid sequence: CASSLVGTGAYEQYF.

V and J are TRBV6-5 and TRBJ1-4; D unclear. The ends were cut back, 2 bases at V and 4 bases at J, with 11 bases in the middle. CDR3 length equals 15 residues. Germline-derived CDR1 and CDR2 are MNHEY and SVGAGI. The CDR3 loop is CASSYGAGLNEKLFF. As DNA, the CDR3 is TGTGCCAGCAGTTACGGCGCGGGCCTTAATGAAAAACTGTTTTTT.

The chain combines TRBV2 with TRBJ2-5; no clear D. V shed 5 bases and J shed 4 bases, with 11 bases lying between them. Germline V gene data show CDR1 as SNHLY and CDR2 as FYNNEI. The CDR3 contains 13 residues. The CDR3 region is CASSWIRTETQYF. In DNA, the CDR3 is TGTGCCAGCAGTTGGATCCGGACAGAGACCCAGTACTTC.

V usage is TRBV19 and J usage is TRBJ2-2; no clear D gene. Trimming shortened V by 9 bases and J by 1 base, and 6 bases separated the two germline ends. This CDR3 has 12 residues. CDR1 and CDR2 (germline): LNHDA, SQIVND (reference sequence). CDR3 bases: TGTGCCAGCCGCCAGAACACCGGGGAGCTGTTTTTT. Its translation: CASRQNTGELFF.

The rearrangement uses TRBV5-1 and TRBJ2-1; no reliable D call. Per the germline V gene, CDR1 is SGHRS and CDR2 is YFSETQ. Trimming left V 4 bases short and J 5 bases short, with 16 bases between. This CDR3 is 15 amino acids long. The CDR3 spells CASSATPRRDNEQFF. The CDR3 DNA reads as TGCGCCAGCAGCGCCACCCCCAGAAGGGACAATGAGCAGTTCTTC.

The chain combines TRBV28 with TRBJ2-3; D unclear. The length of the CDR3 is 15 residues. From germline, CDR1 is MDHEN and CDR2 SYDVKM. Trimming left V 4 bases short and J 1 base short, with 12 bases between. CDR3 sequence reads: CASSSNARGTDTQYF. The CDR3 DNA reads TGTGCCAGCAGTTCCAACGCCCGTGGCACAGATACGCAGTATTTT.

This sequence joins TRBV5-1 and TRBJ2-1, with 8 bases lining up with TRBD1. The CDR3 consists of 16 residues. The trim removed 0 bases at V and 7 bases at J, leaving 9 bases unmatched. Per germline, CDR1 SGHRS and CDR2 YFSETQ. CDR3 nucleotides: TGCGCCAGCAGCTTGGACGCAGGGGGCGAAGGTAATGAGCAGTTCTTC. This gives the protein CASSLDAGGEGNEQFF. Full variable domain (missing parts from reference TRBV5-1 and TRBJ2-1): KAGVTQTPRYLIKTRGQQVTLSCSPISGHRSVSWYQQTPGQGLQFLFEYFSETQRNKGNFPGRFSGRQFSNSRSEMNVSTLELGDSALYLCASSLDAGGEGNEQFFGPGTRLTVL.